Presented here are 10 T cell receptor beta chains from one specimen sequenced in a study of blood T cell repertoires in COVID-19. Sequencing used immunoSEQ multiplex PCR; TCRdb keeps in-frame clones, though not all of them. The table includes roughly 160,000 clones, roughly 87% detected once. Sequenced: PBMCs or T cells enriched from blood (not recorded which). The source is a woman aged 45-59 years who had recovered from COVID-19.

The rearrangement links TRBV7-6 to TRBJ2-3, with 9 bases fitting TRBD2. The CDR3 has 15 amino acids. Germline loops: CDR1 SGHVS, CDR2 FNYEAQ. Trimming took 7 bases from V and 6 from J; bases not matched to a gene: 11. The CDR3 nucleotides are TGTGCCAGCACAAAGGGGGCGGGAGGGCCCGATACGCAGTATTTT. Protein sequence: CASTKGAGGPDTQYF.

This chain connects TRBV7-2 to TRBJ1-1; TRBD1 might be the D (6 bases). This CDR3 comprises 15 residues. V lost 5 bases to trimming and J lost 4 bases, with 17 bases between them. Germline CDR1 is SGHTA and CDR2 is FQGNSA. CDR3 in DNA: TGTGCCAGCAGCCCTGATACGGGGGGGCGCACTGAAGCTTTCTTT. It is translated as CASSPDTGGRTEAFF.

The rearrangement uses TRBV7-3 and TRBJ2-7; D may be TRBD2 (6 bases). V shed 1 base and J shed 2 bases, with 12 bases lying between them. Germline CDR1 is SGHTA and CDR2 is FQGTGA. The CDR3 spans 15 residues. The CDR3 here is CASSLRRDSTYEQYF. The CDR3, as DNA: TGTGCCAGCAGCTTAAGGCGGGACTCCACCTACGAGCAGTACTTC.

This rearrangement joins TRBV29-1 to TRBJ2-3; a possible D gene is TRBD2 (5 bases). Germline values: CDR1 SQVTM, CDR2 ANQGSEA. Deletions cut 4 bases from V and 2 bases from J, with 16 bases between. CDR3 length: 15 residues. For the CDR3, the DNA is TGCAGCGTTGGCCTCCTGGACTTATACACAGATACGCAGTATTTT. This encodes CSVGLLDLYTDTQYF.

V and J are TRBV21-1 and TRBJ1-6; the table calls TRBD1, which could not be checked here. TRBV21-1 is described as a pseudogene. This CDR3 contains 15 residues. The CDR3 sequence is CATDRDRAYNSPLHF. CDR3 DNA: TGTGCCACCGACAGGGATAGGGCTTATAATTCACCCCTCCACTTT.

In DNA form, the CDR3 reads TGTGCCAGCAGTGCCAGCGGGAGGGCCGGCGAGCAGTACTTC. Translation: CASSASGRAGEQYF. V gene TRBV6-2 or TRBV6-3 combines with J gene TRBJ2-7; TRBD2 aligns across 10 bases. The CDR3 is 14 amino acids. Germline CDR1 MNHEY, CDR2 SVGEGT. J lost 6 bases, V lost 5 bases, and 7 bases had no gene match.

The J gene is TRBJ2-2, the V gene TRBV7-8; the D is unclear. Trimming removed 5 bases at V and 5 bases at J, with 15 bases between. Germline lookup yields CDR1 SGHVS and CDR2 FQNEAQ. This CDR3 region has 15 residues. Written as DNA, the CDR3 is TGTGCCAGCAGCCTGATGAATGAGTATACCGGGGAGCTGTTTTTT. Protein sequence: CASSLMNEYTGELFF.

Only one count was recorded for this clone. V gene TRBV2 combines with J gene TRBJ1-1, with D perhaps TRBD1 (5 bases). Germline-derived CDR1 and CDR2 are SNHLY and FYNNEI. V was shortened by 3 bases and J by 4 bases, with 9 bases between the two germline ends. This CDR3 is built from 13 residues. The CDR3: CASSEQGATEAFF. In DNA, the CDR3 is TGTGCCAGCAGTGAGCAGGGCGCCACTGAAGCTTTCTTT.

This chain's CDR3 is CASSLAGQGNTGELFF. In DNA form, the CDR3 reads TGTGCCAGCAGCTTAGCGGGACAGGGGAATACCGGGGAGCTGTTTTTT. The V gene is TRBV7-9, the J gene TRBJ2-2; TRBD1 agrees at 10 bases. The J segment lost 5 bases and the V segment lost 0 bases, leaving 3 bases of the junction unmatched. The germline V gene has CDR1 SEHNR and CDR2 FQNEAQ (reference sequence). This CDR3 comprises 16 residues.

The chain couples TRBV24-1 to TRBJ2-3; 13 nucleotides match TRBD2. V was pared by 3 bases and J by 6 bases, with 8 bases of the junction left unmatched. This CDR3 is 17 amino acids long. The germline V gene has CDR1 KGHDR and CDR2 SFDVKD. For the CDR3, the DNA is TGTGCCACCAGTGATCACGCACTAGCGGGAGGGCCTGATACGCAGTATTTT. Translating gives CATSDHALAGGPDTQYF.